This entry lists 17 T cell receptor beta chains sequenced from one sample in a study of blood T cells in healthy people across ages. Using a J-beta primer mix together with a sample-barcoded 5' primer, a second PCR was run for 7 to 11 cycles. Via MiXCR, TCRdb re-called the 5' RACE reads, giving one row per CDR3 protein. The sample holds about 930,000 distinct CDR3 sequences, around 29% seen once. This sample also appeared in a second study, on T cells of mothers and their children.

Sample: blood. The receptors come from a woman aged 40 to 50 in good health.

This chain links TRBV20-1 with TRBJ1-4; D is unclear. The CDR3 runs to 13 residues. The germline V gene has CDR1 DFQATT and CDR2 SNEGSKA (reference sequence). Trimming took off 0 bases at V and 8 bases at J, with 10 bases between the two ends. The CDR3 coding sequence is TGCAGTGCTAGAGATCCGGGGAACGAAAAACTGTTTTTT. It yields the protein CSARDPGNEKLFF.

The chain has TRBV9 and TRBJ2-1, with D maybe TRBD2 (5 bases). V lost 4 bases to trimming and J lost 9 bases, with 17 bases between them. This CDR3 has 14 amino acids. Germline-derived CDR1 and CDR2 are SGDLS and YYNGEE. The CDR3 bases are TGTGCCAGCAGCCTCTTCCTGGGCGGGTCTGAGCAGTTCTTC. Its translation is CASSLFLGGSEQFF.

The rearrangement uses TRBV30 and TRBJ1-2; D uncertain. CDR1 is GTSNPN, CDR2 SVGIG, per germline (reference sequence). Trimming stripped 0 bases from V and 2 bases from J, with 7 bases between. This CDR3 comprises 13 residues. CDR3 nucleotides: TGTGCCTGGAGTGTCGGTCAGAACTATGGCTACACCTTC. Protein sequence: CAWSVGQNYGYTF.

This clonotype was seen repeatedly, ten times or more. The rearrangement joins TRBV21-1 to TRBJ1-2; the D segment call TRBD1 is taken from the table without a DNA check. TRBV21-1 counts as a pseudogene. This CDR3 contains 15 residues. In DNA form, the CDR3 reads TGTGCCAGCAGCAAAGCTGGGACGGATAACTATGGCTACACCTTC. Its protein is CASSKAGTDNYGYTF.

The rearrangement joins TRBV11-1 to TRBJ1-2; 7 bases fit TRBD1. The germline V gene encodes CDR1 SGHAT and CDR2 FQDESV (reference sequence). The CDR3 spans 13 residues. The trim removed 4 bases at V and 6 bases at J, leaving 5 bases unmatched. The DNA for the CDR3 is TGTGCCAGCAGCTACGGAGGGGGCGATGGCTACACCTTC. This codes for CASSYGGGDGYTF.

V and J are TRBV20-1 and TRBJ1-1; 10 bases match TRBD1. Germline CDR1 reads DFQATT; CDR2 reads SNEGSKA (reference sequence). The CDR3 totals 15 residues. Germline trimming cut 6 bases from V and 4 bases from J; bases unmatched to any gene: 11. The DNA of the CDR3 is TGCAGTGCGCGCTCGGGGACAGGGGCTGGCACTGAAGCTTTCTTT. This translates into CSARSGTGAGTEAFF.

This clonotype was recorded a few times. V gene TRBV20-1 combines with J gene TRBJ2-5; TRBD2 matches 7 bases. The CDR3 has 13 amino acids. Trimming cost V 3 bases and J 4 bases; bases outside gene matches: 5. Germline V gene data show CDR1 as DFQATT and CDR2 as SNEGSKA (reference sequence). The CDR3 DNA sequence: TGCAGTGCTAGGGGGACTACCCTAGAGACCCAGTACTTC. Translated: CSARGTTLETQYF.

This clonotype was recorded a few times. The chain carries TRBV6-1 and TRBJ1-4, with TRBD1 matching over 7 bases. Germline-derived CDR1 and CDR2 are MNHNS and SASEGT. V lost 7 bases and J lost 3; bases outside the gene matches: 17. The CDR3 has 18 residues. CDR3 sequence (DNA): TGTGCCAGCACCTTTGGCGGGACAGTATCACGACCTAATGAAAAACTGTTTTTT. Amino acid sequence: CASTFGGTVSRPNEKLFF.

The chain couples TRBV20-1 to TRBJ1-6; 7 bases are a match to TRBD1. Germline V CDR1 and CDR2: DFQATT, SNEGSKA (reference sequence). The V segment lost 6 bases and the J segment 6 bases; nucleotides outside the gene matches: 8. The CDR3 length is 14 residues. The CDR3 region has the DNA TGCAGTGCGCAAATCGGGACAGCTAATTCACCCCTCCACTTT. Its translation is CSAQIGTANSPLHF.

Ten or more counts support this clonotype. The chain has TRBV28 and TRBJ2-7, with D perhaps TRBD1 (5 bases). Trimming stripped 3 bases from V and 7 bases from J, with 19 bases between. CDR1 is MDHEN, CDR2 SYDVKM, per germline. This CDR3 comprises 15 residues. The CDR3 sequence: CASSFVQGGWREQYF. The DNA of the CDR3 is TGTGCCAGCAGTTTTGTCCAGGGTGGATGGCGGGAGCAGTACTTC.

For this clonotype: Possible read error: a much larger clone is one base away. The CDR3 region is CSGDRGGDEQYF. In DNA form, the CDR3 reads TGCAGCGGTGACAGGGGGGGCGACGAGCAGTACTTC. The rearrangement joins TRBV29-1 to TRBJ2-7, with 9 bases identical to TRBD1. This CDR3 spans 12 amino acids. The V and J ends lost 7 bases and 5 bases, in that order; junction bases with no gene match: 6. The V gene's germline CDR1 is SQVTM and CDR2 ANQGSEA.

The rearrangement links TRBV5-6 to TRBJ2-2; 9 bases agree with TRBD1. J lost 7 bases, V lost 1 base, and 8 bases had no gene match. Germline CDR1 reads SGHDT; CDR2 reads YYEEEE. The CDR3 contains 16 residues. The CDR3 here is CASSLLQGARVGELFF. CDR3 in DNA: TGTGCCAGCAGCTTGTTACAGGGGGCGCGTGTCGGGGAGCTGTTTTTT.

This clonotype was seen repeatedly, ten times or more. This sequence joins TRBV12-3 or TRBV12-4 and TRBJ2-7; D uncertain. The V end was cut by 2 bases, the J end by 2 bases, with 7 bases between. This CDR3 spans 13 amino acids. CDR3 bases: TGTGCCAGCAGTTTAATCGGAACCTACGAGCAGTACTTC. Its translation: CASSLIGTYEQYF.

A remark on this clonotype: Since a much larger clone is just one base distant, this may be a read error. The chain recombines TRBV29-1 with TRBJ2-1, with D maybe TRBD1 (6 bases). This CDR3 comprises 14 residues. Germline V lookup: CDR1 SQVTM, CDR2 ANQGSEA. CDR3 DNA: TGCAGCGTTGACCGGACAGACTCCTACAATGAGCGGTTCTTC. This sequence encodes CSVDRTDSYNERFF.

As concerns this clonotype: Compared with germline, one end of the junction differs, possibly owing to a read error. This chain uses TRBV11-2 with TRBJ1-4, with D uncertain. CDR1 and CDR2 from the germline V gene are SGHAT and FQNNGV. CDR3 length equals 14 residues. The CDR3 region has the DNA TGTCCCAGCACTCCAGATAAGATGGGTGGACCACTGTTTTTT. Protein: CPSTPDKMGGPLFF.

V gene TRBV27 combines with J gene TRBJ1-1; TRBD1 is a possible D gene (5 bases). Trimming left V 3 bases short and J 5 bases short, with 16 bases between. This CDR3 has 15 amino acids. CDR1 is MNHEY and CDR2 is SMNVEV in the germline V gene (reference sequence). Here the CDR3 DNA reads TGTGCCAGCAGTTTTGGGGCAGGTGGGGGGACTGAAGCTTTCTTT. Amino acids: CASSFGAGGGTEAFF.

This clonotype has ten or more counts. This rearrangement joins TRBV20-1 to TRBJ2-1; 8 nucleotides line up with TRBD1. Germline assignment: CDR1 DFQATT and CDR2 SNEGSKA (reference sequence). Trimming took 3 bases from V and 7 from J; bases not matched to a gene: 2. This CDR3 region has 12 residues. The CDR3 sequence is CSASRTGNEQFF. CDR3 DNA: TGCAGTGCTAGCAGGACAGGGAATGAGCAGTTCTTC.